The 26 T cell receptor beta chains below were found in one sample sequenced in a study of a mutant IDH1 vaccine in newly diagnosed glioma. This table comes from immunoSEQ multiplex PCR, and its TCRdb copy is limited to in-frame clones, with some not included. The sample contains tens of thousands of clones, about three quarters of which appear only once. For these TCRs, the target antigens are not known. Time point: week 23, last vaccination. Vaccinated patients received 300 ug of mutant IDH1 20-mer peptide per dose, with topical imiquimod. The sequencing here drew on PBMCs, taken from a glioma patient whose treatment included an IDH1 peptide vaccine. The source of these receptors is a man in his fifties with glioma.

The CDR3 here is CAWNRKGSSYNEQFF. CDR3 nucleotides: TGTGCCTGGAATCGAAAGGGAAGCTCCTACAATGAGCAGTTCTTC. This chain joins TRBV30 and TRBJ2-1; D unresolved. The germline V and J ends were trimmed by 4 bases and 0 bases, with 13 bases remaining between them. Germline CDR1 is GTSNPN and CDR2 is SVGIG (reference sequence). This CDR3 contains 15 residues.

This rearrangement joins TRBV29-1 to TRBJ1-1; D is ambiguous. The CDR3 extends over 13 amino acids. V gave up 2 bases and J gave up 5 bases, with 12 bases separating them. The germline V gene has CDR1 SQVTM and CDR2 ANQGSEA. CDR3 in DNA: TGCAGCGTTGAACATGGACGGGAAACTGAAGCTTTCTTT. It translates to CSVEHGRETEAFF.

The chain joins TRBV5-1 to TRBJ2-7; D is possibly TRBD1 (6 bases). The CDR3 has 16 residues. Germline CDR1 reads SGHRS; CDR2 reads YFSETQ. Trimming took 0 bases from V and 4 from J, leaving 17 bases between them. The CDR3 loop is CASSLAETGVIYEQYF. CDR3 sequence (DNA): TGCGCCAGCAGCTTGGCCGAGACAGGAGTCATTTACGAGCAGTACTTC.

J is TRBJ1-6 and V is TRBV4-1; D unclear. Trimming left V 0 bases short and J 1 base short, with 4 bases between. CDR1 is MGHRA, CDR2 YSYEKL, per germline. This CDR3 comprises 15 residues. The CDR3 nucleotides read TGCGCCAGCAGCCAAGAGTTGTCCTATAATTCACCCCTCCACTTT. Protein product: CASSQELSYNSPLHF.

The chain links TRBV2 to TRBJ2-3; 8 bases are shared with TRBD2. J lost 0 bases, V lost 2 bases, and 4 bases had no gene match. The CDR3 length is 16 residues. The germline gives CDR1 SNHLY, CDR2 FYNNEI. Here the CDR3 reads CASSEYSGGSTDTQYF. Here the CDR3 DNA reads TGTGCCAGCAGTGAATACAGCGGGGGAAGCACAGATACGCAGTATTTT.

The gene calls are TRBV5-4 and TRBJ1-4, with unresolved D. The V and J ends lost 0 bases and 0 bases respectively, with 6 bases between them. The germline gives CDR1 SGHNT, CDR2 YYREEE (reference sequence). The CDR3 sequence is 15 residues long. The CDR3 coding sequence is TGTGCCAGCAGCTTGGACCAGTCAACTAATGAAAAACTGTTTTTT. Translated, it gives CASSLDQSTNEKLFF.

The gene calls are TRBV30 and TRBJ2-2; D remains ambiguous. V was cut by 1 base and J by 4 bases, with 10 bases left in between. Germline lookup yields CDR1 GTSNPN and CDR2 SVGIG (reference sequence). The CDR3 has 14 residues. The CDR3 nucleotides read TGTGCCTGGAGTGAGGGCACACCCACCGGGGAGCTGTTTTTT. This codes for CAWSEGTPTGELFF. Combining the CDR3 with reference TRBV30 and TRBJ2-2 gives the whole variable domain SQTIHQWPATLVQPVGSPLSLECTVEGTSNPNLYWYRQAAGRGLQLLFYSVGIGQISSEVPQNLSASRPQDRQFILSSKKLLLSDSGFYLCAWSEGTPTGELFFGEGSRLTVL.

The genes are TRBV6-5 and TRBJ2-1; no firm D call. Germline CDR1 and CDR2: MNHEY and SVGAGI. The CDR3 runs to 11 residues. Deletions cut 5 bases from V and 7 bases from J, with 6 bases between. CDR3 DNA: TGTGCCAGCAGTGACCGTAATGAGCAGTTCTTC. This encodes CASSDRNEQFF.

The chain joins TRBV19 to TRBJ1-1; TRBD1 is a possible D gene (6 bases). The CDR3 contains 13 residues. V gave up 6 bases and J gave up 5 bases, with 13 bases separating them. Germline assignment: CDR1 LNHDA and CDR2 SQIVND (reference sequence). CDR3 bases: TGTGCCAGTAGGAGGACAGAAGAGACTGAAGCTTTCTTT. Its translation: CASRRTEETEAFF.

V usage is TRBV30 and J usage is TRBJ1-4; D unclear. Germline CDR1 and CDR2: GTSNPN and SVGIG (reference sequence). This CDR3 contains 12 residues. Trimming took 1 base from V and 6 from J, leaving 6 bases between them. CDR3 sequence: CAWSAGYEKLFF. CDR3 bases: TGTGCCTGGAGTGCCGGGTATGAAAAACTGTTTTTT.

The rearrangement uses TRBV25-1 and TRBJ2-7, with D maybe TRBD2 (6 bases). Germline V gene data show CDR1 as MGHDK and CDR2 as SYGVNS. V was shortened by 1 base and J by 3 bases, with 13 bases between the two germline ends. The CDR3 spans 15 residues. The CDR3 sequence is CASSESQGLVYEQYF. DNA of the CDR3: TGTGCCAGCAGTGAATCCCAGGGACTCGTCTACGAGCAGTACTTC.

The chain carries TRBV28 and TRBJ2-3; D may be TRBD1 or TRBD2 (5 bases each). CDR1 and CDR2 from the germline V gene are MDHEN and SYDVKM. There are 18 residues in the CDR3. Between the trimmed V and J ends, which lost 6 bases and 2 bases, there was a span of 24 bases. CDR3 in DNA: TGTGCCAGCAGCCCAGACTCCCCTTACCTTGGGACCACAGATACGCAGTATTTT. Translated: CASSPDSPYLGTTDTQYF.

This chain uses TRBV30 with TRBJ2-7; TRBD1 or TRBD2 may be the D gene (5 bases each). The CDR3 is 15 amino acids. Germline assignment: CDR1 GTSNPN and CDR2 SVGIG (reference sequence). V gave up 8 bases and J gave up 6 bases, with 26 bases separating them. The CDR3 spells CAGRVVGTSTLEQYF. CDR3 in DNA: TGTGCCGGTCGAGTTGTGGGGACCTCGACTCTCGAGCAGTACTTC.

Regarding this clone: At the DNA level, this CDR3 is encoded by other sequences in the same sample as well. V usage is TRBV5-1 and J usage is TRBJ1-5; 9 bases line up with TRBD1. CDR3 length: 15 amino acids. Germline V lookup: CDR1 SGHRS, CDR2 YFSETQ. With V trimmed by 3 bases and J by 3 bases, 4 bases remained unmatched. CDR3 nucleotides: TGCGCCAGCAGCTCCGGGACAGGGTTCAATCAGCCCCAGCATTTT. Residues: CASSSGTGFNQPQHF.

This chain uses TRBV30 with TRBJ1-1; 11 positions agree with TRBD1. Germline loops: CDR1 GTSNPN, CDR2 SVGIG (reference sequence). The length of the CDR3 is 14 residues. J gave up 4 bases and V 3 bases, and 4 bases lay outside the gene matches. The CDR3 DNA sequence: TGTGCCTGGAGCGCCGGGACAGGGGGCACTGAAGCTTTCTTT. Amino acids: CAWSAGTGGTEAFF.

This clone came up once. The gene calls are TRBV6-5 and TRBJ2-7; 10 nucleotides align to TRBD1. This CDR3 contains 16 residues. After removal of 1 base from V and 0 bases from J, the junction contained 3 bases not matched to a gene. Germline CDR1 MNHEY, CDR2 SVGAGI. CDR3: CASSYFRQGASYEQYF. CDR3 DNA: TGTGCCAGCAGTTACTTTCGACAGGGGGCCTCCTACGAGCAGTACTTC.

This rearrangement joins TRBV6-5 to TRBJ1-2, with a possible D match to TRBD1 (5 bases). CDR3 size: 13 residues. V was trimmed by 2 bases and J by 4 bases, leaving 8 bases between them. Per germline, CDR1 MNHEY and CDR2 SVGAGI. In DNA, the CDR3 is TGTGCCAGCAGTTACAGGGGCCCCTATGGCTACACCTTC. This gives the protein CASSYRGPYGYTF.

The rearrangement uses TRBV30 and TRBJ1-2, with TRBD1 as a possible D gene (6 bases). V dropped 2 bases and J dropped 0 bases, with 19 bases sitting between them. CDR3 size: 17 residues. Germline loops: CDR1 GTSNPN, CDR2 SVGIG (reference sequence). CDR3 in amino acids: CAWSPLRTGLTNYGYTF. CDR3 coding DNA: TGTGCCTGGAGTCCTCTTCGAACAGGGTTGACTAACTATGGCTACACCTTC.

The chain carries TRBV2 and TRBJ1-2; maybe TRBD1 (5 bases). Trimming stripped 8 bases from V and 4 bases from J, with 20 bases between. Germline V CDR1 and CDR2: SNHLY, FYNNEI. The CDR3 spans 15 residues. The CDR3 region is CASGGGRTFLYGYTF. In nucleotides, the CDR3 is TGTGCCAGCGGGGGGGGTCGGACCTTCCTCTATGGCTACACCTTC.

V gene TRBV5-1 combines with J gene TRBJ1-1; 7 bases line up with TRBD1. The ends lost 1 base at V and 3 bases at J; junction bases unmatched: 12. Germline V CDR1 and CDR2: SGHRS, YFSETQ. The CDR3 extends over 17 amino acids. Here the CDR3 DNA reads TGCGCCAGCAGCTTGAGCCCAGGGGGTGAGGCGGACACTGAAGCTTTCTTT. Its translation is CASSLSPGGEADTEAFF.

This clone was recorded a few times. The gene calls are TRBV6-5 and TRBJ1-1, with D unclear. Trimming removed 4 bases from V and 4 bases from J, with 7 bases in between. The CDR3 extends over 12 amino acids. Germline V gives CDR1 MNHEY, CDR2 SVGAGI. The CDR3 nucleotides are TGTGCCAGCAGTTCGGCGGGCACTGAAGCTTTCTTT. Protein sequence: CASSSAGTEAFF.

This clone has only a few counts. In DNA form, the CDR3 reads TGCAGCGTTGAGGACAGCTCCCCGGGGCCCCAGCATTTT. This translates into CSVEDSSPGPQHF. V gene TRBV29-1 combines with J gene TRBJ1-5, with D possibly matching TRBD1 (6 bases). Germline lookup yields CDR1 SQVTM and CDR2 ANQGSEA. CDR3 length: 13 residues. V was cut by 3 bases and J by 9 bases, with 15 bases left in between.

The chain couples TRBV27 to TRBJ2-7; D could derive from TRBD1 or TRBD2 (5 bases each). This CDR3 is built from 14 residues. In germline, CDR1 is MNHEY, CDR2 SMNVEV (reference sequence). The V end was cut by 2 bases, the J end by 3 bases, with 11 bases between. CDR3 in DNA: TGTGCCAGCAGTTTAGGGACGGAGATCTACGAGCAGTACTTC. Amino acid sequence: CASSLGTEIYEQYF.

The sample holds a few counts of this clone. The V and J genes are TRBV18 and TRBJ1-1; D may be TRBD1 (5 bases). The CDR3 spans 13 residues. The V end lost 3 bases, the J end lost 2 bases, and 7 bases lay between the germline ends. Germline CDR1 KGHSH, CDR2 LQKENI. DNA of the CDR3: TGTGCCAGCTCACCGGGGGGTAACACTGAAGCTTTCTTT. Translated: CASSPGGNTEAFF.

This chain connects TRBV9 to TRBJ1-3; possibly TRBD1 for D (5 bases). This CDR3 spans 15 amino acids. CDR1 is SGDLS and CDR2 is YYNGEE in the germline V gene. V was trimmed by 3 bases and J by 3 bases, leaving 13 bases between them. The CDR3 region is CASSAGSGGGNTIYF. For the CDR3, the DNA is TGTGCCAGCAGCGCAGGGAGCGGGGGTGGAAACACCATATATTTT.

The rearrangement joins TRBV4-1 to TRBJ1-4; D gene unclear. Germline V gene data show CDR1 as MGHRA and CDR2 as YSYEKL. V shed 0 bases and J shed 8 bases, with 10 bases lying between them. The CDR3 runs to 14 residues. The CDR3 nucleotides read TGCGCCAGCAGCCAAGACCCGACGGGCGAAAAACTGTTTTTT. Translating gives CASSQDPTGEKLFF.